This is a list of T cell receptor beta chains from one sample in a study of T cell responses to AZD1222 COVID-19 vaccine. TCRdb's copy holds only in-frame clones and misses some; the assay was immunoSEQ multiplex PCR. The table includes over 150,000 clones, 90% detected once. The input for sequencing was peripheral blood, taken on day 0 of AZD1222 vaccination. The receptor source for this set is an adult in good health. Each CDR3 is given with its conserved first and last residue. Fields, in order: J gene, CDR3 length, D gene, clone size, V gene, CDR3 DNA, CDR3 protein. D genes are given only for firm matches. Size is stated for part of the rows, as once, few or many counts, or as a class when the clone is expanded.

j_gene: TRBJ2-1
len: 13
d_gene: TRBD2
abundance: NA
v_gene: TRBV6-5
CDR3nt: TGTGCCAGCAGTTACGGAGCGGGGGATGAGCAGTTCTTC
CDR3aa: CASSYGAGDEQFF

j_gene: TRBJ1-6
len: 19
d_gene: TRBD1
abundance: few
v_gene: TRBV9
CDR3nt: TGTGCCAGCAGCGTAGCAAACCGCCCGGGACAGGGAGGGGGATCACCCCTCCACTTT
CDR3aa: CASSVANRPGQGGGSPLHF

j_gene: TRBJ1-2
len: 12
d_gene: TRBD1
abundance: NA
v_gene: TRBV9
CDR3nt: TGTGCCAGCAGCGCACAGGGGAATGGCTACACCTTC
CDR3aa: CASSAQGNGYTF

j_gene: TRBJ2-7
len: 14
d_gene: TRBD1
abundance: NA
v_gene: TRBV18
CDR3nt: TGTGCCAGCTCAACCCGGGACAGACCCTACGAGCAGTACTTC
CDR3aa: CASSTRDRPYEQYF

j_gene: TRBJ2-2
len: 12
d_gene: NA
abundance: NA
v_gene: TRBV2
CDR3nt: TGTGCCAGCAGCCCGTACACCGGGGAGCTGTTTTTT
CDR3aa: CASSPYTGELFF

j_gene: TRBJ2-7
len: 12
d_gene: NA
abundance: NA
v_gene: TRBV5-8
CDR3nt: TGTGCCAGCAGCCGGGGAGGCTACGAGCAGTACTTC
CDR3aa: CASSRGGYEQYF

j_gene: TRBJ2-1
len: 17
d_gene: NA
abundance: NA
v_gene: TRBV25-1
CDR3nt: TGTGCCAGCAGTGAATCCAGGGATGTACTCTCCTACAATGAGCAGTTCTTC
CDR3aa: CASSESRDVLSYNEQFF

j_gene: TRBJ1-1
len: 12
d_gene: NA
abundance: NA
v_gene: TRBV12-3/TRBV12-4
CDR3nt: TGTGCCAGCTCCCCTAGGGGTCGGGGGGCTTTCTTT
CDR3aa: CASSPRGRGAFF

j_gene: TRBJ1-2
len: 13
d_gene: TRBD1
abundance: NA
v_gene: TRBV5-4
CDR3nt: TGTGCCAGCAGCGTGACAGGGAACTATGGCTACACCTTC
CDR3aa: CASSVTGNYGYTF

j_gene: TRBJ2-5
len: 16
d_gene: TRBD2
abundance: NA
v_gene: TRBV10-3
CDR3nt: TGTGCCATCTCACGCTCGAGCGGGAGTAAACAAGAGACCCAGTACTTC
CDR3aa: CAISRSSGSKQETQYF

j_gene: TRBJ2-1
len: 13
d_gene: NA
abundance: NA
v_gene: TRBV7-2
CDR3nt: TGTGCCAGCAGCGGGGGGGCTCACAATGAGCAGTTCTTC
CDR3aa: CASSGGAHNEQFF

j_gene: TRBJ1-6
len: 14
d_gene: NA
abundance: NA
v_gene: TRBV6-6
CDR3nt: TGTGCCAGCAGGGACAAGAGGGAGACTTCACCCCTCCACTTT
CDR3aa: CASRDKRETSPLHF

j_gene: TRBJ2-1
len: 15
d_gene: TRBD2
abundance: NA
v_gene: TRBV5-6
CDR3nt: TGTGCCAGCAGCTTGGATCCTAGCGGCTACAATGAGCAGTTCTTC
CDR3aa: CASSLDPSGYNEQFF

j_gene: TRBJ2-3
len: 16
d_gene: TRBD1
abundance: NA
v_gene: TRBV7-3
CDR3nt: TGTGCCAGCAGCTTGGGGACAGGGAGAAGCACAGATACGCAGTATTTT
CDR3aa: CASSLGTGRSTDTQYF

j_gene: TRBJ2-5
len: 16
d_gene: TRBD1
abundance: NA
v_gene: TRBV5-5
CDR3nt: TGTGCCAGCAGCTTGAGGACAGGGGGCGAACAAGAGACCCAGTACTTC
CDR3aa: CASSLRTGGEQETQYF

j_gene: TRBJ2-7
len: 12
d_gene: NA
abundance: NA
v_gene: TRBV3-1/TRBV3-2
CDR3nt: TGTGCCAGCAGCTATAGCTCCTACGAGCAGTACTTC
CDR3aa: CASSYSSYEQYF

j_gene: TRBJ2-1
len: 14
d_gene: TRBD1
abundance: once
v_gene: TRBV6-2/TRBV6-3
CDR3nt: TGTGCCAGCAGTTACGGGGGGACAGGCAATGAGCAGTTCTTC
CDR3aa: CASSYGGTGNEQFF

j_gene: TRBJ1-5
len: 14
d_gene: NA
abundance: NA
v_gene: TRBV7-8
CDR3nt: TGTGCCAGCAGCTTATCCACTACGGATCAGCCCCAGCATTTT
CDR3aa: CASSLSTTDQPQHF

j_gene: TRBJ2-7
len: 13
d_gene: NA
abundance: few
v_gene: TRBV30
CDR3nt: TGTGCCTGGAAGATGGCGGGGGCAGGCGAGCAGTACTTC
CDR3aa: CAWKMAGAGEQYF

j_gene: TRBJ1-4
len: 16
d_gene: NA
abundance: NA
v_gene: TRBV5-1
CDR3nt: TGCGCCAGCAGCTCGCCTGAAGGGGCGCCCGGTGAAAAACTGTTTTTT
CDR3aa: CASSSPEGAPGEKLFF

j_gene: TRBJ2-7
len: 14
d_gene: NA
abundance: NA
v_gene: TRBV6-5
CDR3nt: TGTGCCAGCAGTTACTCGAAAGGGTTCGGCGAGCAGTACTTC
CDR3aa: CASSYSKGFGEQYF

j_gene: TRBJ1-2
len: 15
d_gene: NA
abundance: NA
v_gene: TRBV9
CDR3nt: TGTGCCAGCAGCGTAGCTCGGGCAATGAACTATGGCTACACCTTC
CDR3aa: CASSVARAMNYGYTF

j_gene: TRBJ2-7
len: 13
d_gene: NA
abundance: NA
v_gene: TRBV14
CDR3nt: TGTGCCAGCAGCCAAGATTCCGTATACGAGCAGTACTTC
CDR3aa: CASSQDSVYEQYF

j_gene: TRBJ1-3
len: 15
d_gene: NA
abundance: NA
v_gene: TRBV7-9
CDR3nt: TGTGCCAGCAGCCCGTCCTACTGGGCTGGAAACACCATATATTTT
CDR3aa: CASSPSYWAGNTIYF

j_gene: TRBJ1-2
len: 16
d_gene: TRBD1
abundance: few
v_gene: TRBV27
CDR3nt: TGTGCCAGCAGTTTATCCCACCAGGGGGCGCAGGGTGGCTACACCTTC
CDR3aa: CASSLSHQGAQGGYTF

j_gene: TRBJ1-3
len: 13
d_gene: NA
abundance: once
v_gene: TRBV9
CDR3nt: TGTGCCAGCAGCGCTACAGAGGGAAACACCATATATTTT
CDR3aa: CASSATEGNTIYF

j_gene: TRBJ2-3
len: 14
d_gene: NA
abundance: NA
v_gene: TRBV18
CDR3nt: TGTGCCAGCTCACAACAGGGTACCACAGATACGCAGTATTTT
CDR3aa: CASSQQGTTDTQYF

j_gene: TRBJ1-2
len: 18
d_gene: TRBD1
abundance: NA
v_gene: TRBV7-3
CDR3nt: TGTGCCAGCAGCTTAACCGGGACAGTCCCCCTGGGGACCTATGGCTACACCTTC
CDR3aa: CASSLTGTVPLGTYGYTF

j_gene: TRBJ1-2
len: 13
d_gene: NA
abundance: NA
v_gene: TRBV7-3
CDR3nt: TGTGCCAGCAGCTTAGGACATGACGGTGGCTACACCTTC
CDR3aa: CASSLGHDGGYTF

j_gene: TRBJ2-2
len: 16
d_gene: NA
abundance: few
v_gene: TRBV19
CDR3nt: TGTGCCAGTAGTATCGGGGACGTTTTTGGCACCGGGGAGCTGTTTTTT
CDR3aa: CASSIGDVFGTGELFF

j_gene: TRBJ1-2
len: 14
d_gene: NA
abundance: NA
v_gene: TRBV27
CDR3nt: TGTGCCAGCAGTCCTGGCGCACACAACTATGGCTACACCTTC
CDR3aa: CASSPGAHNYGYTF

j_gene: TRBJ2-5
len: 14
d_gene: TRBD1
abundance: NA
v_gene: TRBV5-6
CDR3nt: TGTGCCAGCAGCTTACAGGGGGCACAAGAGACCCAGTACTTC
CDR3aa: CASSLQGAQETQYF

j_gene: TRBJ1-1
len: 13
d_gene: NA
abundance: NA
v_gene: TRBV30
CDR3nt: TGTGCCTGGGGAGGGCTTATAAGCACTGAAGCTTTCTTT
CDR3aa: CAWGGLISTEAFF

j_gene: TRBJ2-1
len: 16
d_gene: TRBD2
abundance: NA
v_gene: TRBV18
CDR3nt: TGTGCCAGCTCCTACGGGACTAGCGGTGGGTACAATGAGCAGTTCTTC
CDR3aa: CASSYGTSGGYNEQFF

j_gene: TRBJ1-1
len: 13
d_gene: NA
abundance: NA
v_gene: TRBV29-1
CDR3nt: TGCAGCGTTGAAAGGAGGGTGAACACTGAAGCTTTCTTT
CDR3aa: CSVERRVNTEAFF

j_gene: TRBJ1-2
len: 14
d_gene: NA
abundance: once
v_gene: TRBV6-5
CDR3nt: TGTGCCAGCAGAGACCGGGACCGGTTTGGGGGCTACACCTTC
CDR3aa: CASRDRDRFGGYTF

j_gene: TRBJ1-4
len: 14
d_gene: TRBD1
abundance: once
v_gene: TRBV5-6
CDR3nt: TGTGCCAGCAGTTGGGACAGGGGGCCTGAAAAACTGTTTTTT
CDR3aa: CASSWDRGPEKLFF

j_gene: TRBJ1-3
len: 14
d_gene: TRBD1
abundance: NA
v_gene: TRBV18
CDR3nt: TGTGCCAGCTCACCCCGGGACAGCGGAAACACCATATATTTT
CDR3aa: CASSPRDSGNTIYF

j_gene: TRBJ1-2
len: 14
d_gene: NA
abundance: once
v_gene: TRBV2
CDR3nt: TGTGCCAGCATCCTCGCCCCAGGGAGCAACGGCTACACCTTC
CDR3aa: CASILAPGSNGYTF

j_gene: TRBJ2-5
len: 16
d_gene: TRBD2
abundance: NA
v_gene: TRBV4-3
CDR3nt: TGCGCCAGCAGCCAAGATAGACTAGCGGGGGTCGAGACCCAGTACTTC
CDR3aa: CASSQDRLAGVETQYF

j_gene: TRBJ2-7
len: 14
d_gene: NA
abundance: NA
v_gene: TRBV6-5
CDR3nt: TGTGCCAGCAGTTACTCATCCGCGGGTTACGAGCAGTACTTC
CDR3aa: CASSYSSAGYEQYF

j_gene: TRBJ2-5
len: 17
d_gene: TRBD2
abundance: NA
v_gene: TRBV4-2
CDR3nt: TGTGCCAGCAGCCAAGATGGGAGCGGGGGCCTGGGGCAGACCCAGTACTTC
CDR3aa: CASSQDGSGGLGQTQYF

j_gene: TRBJ1-1
len: 12
d_gene: NA
abundance: NA
v_gene: TRBV12-3/TRBV12-4
CDR3nt: TGTGCCAGCAGTTTCGGGGGGCCTGAAGCTTTCTTT
CDR3aa: CASSFGGPEAFF

j_gene: TRBJ2-5
len: 16
d_gene: TRBD2
abundance: NA
v_gene: TRBV7-8
CDR3nt: TGTGCCAGCAGCCTTCGGACTAGCGGGGGGGCAGAGACCCAGTACTTC
CDR3aa: CASSLRTSGGAETQYF

j_gene: TRBJ1-6
len: 17
d_gene: TRBD1
abundance: NA
v_gene: TRBV9
CDR3nt: TGTGCCAGCAGCCAGGAAGGACAGGGGAACTATAATTCACCCCTCCACTTT
CDR3aa: CASSQEGQGNYNSPLHF

j_gene: TRBJ1-4
len: 15
d_gene: NA
abundance: NA
v_gene: TRBV15
CDR3nt: TGTGCCACCAGCAGAGATTTCAAGGGGAGTGAAAAACTGTTTTTT
CDR3aa: CATSRDFKGSEKLFF

j_gene: TRBJ1-1
len: 13
d_gene: NA
abundance: NA
v_gene: TRBV5-5
CDR3nt: TGTGCCAGCAGCTTGTCAGGGGCTGGGAAAGCTTTCTTT
CDR3aa: CASSLSGAGKAFF

j_gene: TRBJ2-7
len: 14
d_gene: NA
abundance: NA
v_gene: TRBV6-5
CDR3nt: TGTGCCAGCAGACCACCGGGATCGGGGTACGAGCAGTACTTC
CDR3aa: CASRPPGSGYEQYF

j_gene: TRBJ1-5
len: 13
d_gene: NA
abundance: NA
v_gene: TRBV6-5
CDR3nt: TGTGCCAGCAGGGATAACACGGATCAGCCCCAGCATTTT
CDR3aa: CASRDNTDQPQHF

j_gene: TRBJ1-5
len: 14
d_gene: NA
abundance: NA
v_gene: TRBV6-5
CDR3nt: TGTGCCTCCACGGTCGGGGGCGCGGCTCAGCCCCAGCATTTT
CDR3aa: CASTVGGAAQPQHF

j_gene: TRBJ2-1
len: 15
d_gene: NA
abundance: few
v_gene: TRBV3-1/TRBV3-2
CDR3nt: TGTGCCAGCAGCCAAGAGTTGGGGGGCAACGATGAGCAGTTCTTC
CDR3aa: CASSQELGGNDEQFF

j_gene: TRBJ2-2
len: 15
d_gene: TRBD2
abundance: NA
v_gene: TRBV4-1
CDR3nt: TGCGCCAGCAGGCTAGCGGGGGGGCCGACCGGGGAGCTGTTTTTT
CDR3aa: CASRLAGGPTGELFF

j_gene: TRBJ1-2
len: 16
d_gene: TRBD1
abundance: NA
v_gene: TRBV19
CDR3nt: TGTGCCAGTATTGCAGGACCGGGACAGGGGGACTATGGCTACACCTTC
CDR3aa: CASIAGPGQGDYGYTF